The 2 T cell receptor beta chains listed next were all sequenced from one sample in a study of blood T cell repertoires in COVID-19. This table comes from immunoSEQ multiplex PCR, and its TCRdb copy is limited to in-frame clones, with some not included. The table includes 140,000 to 150,000 clones, around 81% detected once. The source material was peripheral blood. The source is a woman between 35 and 50 years old with active or convalescent COVID-19.

V and J are TRBV4-3 and TRBJ1-2; perhaps TRBD1 as D (5 bases). Trimming took 1 base from V and 6 from J, leaving 15 bases between them. Germline loops: CDR1 LGHNA, CDR2 YSLEER. The CDR3 spans 15 residues. CDR3 sequence (DNA): TGCGCCAGCAGCCAAGTGGGGGGTGTCGATCATGGCTACACCTTC. It specifies CASSQVGGVDHGYTF.

The chain employs TRBV28 and TRBJ2-7; D gene ambiguous. The CDR3 runs 16 residues. Germline V gene sequence: CDR1 MDHEN, CDR2 SYDVKM. V was clipped by 2 bases and J by 5 bases, with 19 bases between them. The chain's CDR3 is CASSLSPAVSGDEQYF. The CDR3 DNA reads TGTGCCAGCAGTTTAAGTCCGGCTGTATCAGGCGACGAGCAGTACTTC.